This T cell receptor (beta chain) was recovered during a study of blood T cell repertoires in COVID-19. Across the study: The United States, Italy and Spain provided the acute and convalescent COVID-19 samples.

Assay: immunoSEQ multiplex PCR; the TCRdb copy retains only in-frame clones and omits some. This repertoire shows about 170,000 clones, approximately 84% found once; its top ten account for less than 3%. Trimming pared 1 base from V and 1 base from J, leaving 7 bases between. In germline, CDR1 is LGHNA, CDR2 YNFKEQ. The CDR3 sequence is 15 residues long. The receptor comes from a woman aged 80 or over with COVID-19, enrolled during active disease. The genes are TRBV4-2 and TRBJ1-4, with D unclear. The specimen sequenced was peripheral blood. The CDR3 DNA follows: TGTGCCAGCAGCCAAGTAAGCCTAACTAATGAAAAACTGTTTTTT. Its translation is CASSQVSLTNEKLFF.